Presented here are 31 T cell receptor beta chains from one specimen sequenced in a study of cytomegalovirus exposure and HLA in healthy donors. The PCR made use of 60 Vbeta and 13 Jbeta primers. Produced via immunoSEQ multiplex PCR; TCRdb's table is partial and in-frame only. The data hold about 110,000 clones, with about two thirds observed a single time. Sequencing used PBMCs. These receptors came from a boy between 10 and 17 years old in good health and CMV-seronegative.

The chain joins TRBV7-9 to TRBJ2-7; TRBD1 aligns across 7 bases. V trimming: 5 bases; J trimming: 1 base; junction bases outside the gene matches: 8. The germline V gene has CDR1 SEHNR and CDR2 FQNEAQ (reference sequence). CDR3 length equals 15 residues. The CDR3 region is CASSRQGRKSYEQYF. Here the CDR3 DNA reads TGTGCCAGCAGCCGACAGGGAAGAAAATCCTACGAGCAGTACTTC.

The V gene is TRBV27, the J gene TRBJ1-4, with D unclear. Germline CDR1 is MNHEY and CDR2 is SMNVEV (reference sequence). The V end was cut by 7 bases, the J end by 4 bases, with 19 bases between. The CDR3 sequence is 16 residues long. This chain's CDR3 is CASTPYGGLYNEKLFF. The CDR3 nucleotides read TGTGCCAGCACTCCTTATGGTGGCCTTTATAATGAAAAACTGTTTTTT.

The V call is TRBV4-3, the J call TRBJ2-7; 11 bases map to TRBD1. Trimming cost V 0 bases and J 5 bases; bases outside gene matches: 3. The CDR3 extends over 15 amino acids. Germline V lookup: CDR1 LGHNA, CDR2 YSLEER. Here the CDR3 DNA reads TGCGCCAGCAGCCAAGATGGGGACAGGGGGAACGAGCAGTACTTC. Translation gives CASSQDGDRGNEQYF.

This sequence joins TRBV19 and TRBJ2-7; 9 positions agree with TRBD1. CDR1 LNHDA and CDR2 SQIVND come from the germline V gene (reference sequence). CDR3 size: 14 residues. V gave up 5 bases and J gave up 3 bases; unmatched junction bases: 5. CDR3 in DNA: TGTGCCAGTAGTCCGGGGACAGGGTACTACGAGCAGTACTTC. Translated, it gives CASSPGTGYYEQYF.

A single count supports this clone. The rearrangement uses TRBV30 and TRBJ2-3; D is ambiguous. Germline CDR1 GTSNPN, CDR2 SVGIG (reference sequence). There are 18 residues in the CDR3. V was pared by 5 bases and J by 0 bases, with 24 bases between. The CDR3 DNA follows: TGTGCCTGGGGTTCATACCGTGTTCACCCTCAGAGCACAGATACGCAGTATTTT. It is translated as CAWGSYRVHPQSTDTQYF.

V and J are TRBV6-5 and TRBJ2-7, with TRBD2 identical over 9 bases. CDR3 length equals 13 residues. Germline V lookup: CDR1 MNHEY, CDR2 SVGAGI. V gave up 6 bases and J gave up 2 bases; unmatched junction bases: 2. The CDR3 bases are TGTGCCAGCAGCGCTAGCGGGACCTACGAGCAGTACTTC. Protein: CASSASGTYEQYF.

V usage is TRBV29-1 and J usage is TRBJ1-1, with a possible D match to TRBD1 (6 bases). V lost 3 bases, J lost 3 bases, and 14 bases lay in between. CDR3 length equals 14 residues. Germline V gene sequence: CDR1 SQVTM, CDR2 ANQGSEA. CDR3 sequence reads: CSVDRLQGYTEAFF. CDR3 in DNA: TGCAGCGTTGATAGGCTCCAGGGGTACACTGAAGCTTTCTTT.

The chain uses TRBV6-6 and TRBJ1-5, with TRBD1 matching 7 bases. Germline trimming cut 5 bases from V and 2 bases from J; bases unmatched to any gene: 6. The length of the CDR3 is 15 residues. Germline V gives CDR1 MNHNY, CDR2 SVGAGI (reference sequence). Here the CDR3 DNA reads TGTGCCAGCAGTCCCGGGACAGAACGCAATCAGCCCCAGCATTTT. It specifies CASSPGTERNQPQHF.

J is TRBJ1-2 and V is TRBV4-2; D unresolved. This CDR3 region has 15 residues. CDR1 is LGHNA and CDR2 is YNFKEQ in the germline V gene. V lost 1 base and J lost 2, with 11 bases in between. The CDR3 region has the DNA TGTGCCAGCAGCCAAGTTGCGACATCCAACTATGGCTACACCTTC. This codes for CASSQVATSNYGYTF.

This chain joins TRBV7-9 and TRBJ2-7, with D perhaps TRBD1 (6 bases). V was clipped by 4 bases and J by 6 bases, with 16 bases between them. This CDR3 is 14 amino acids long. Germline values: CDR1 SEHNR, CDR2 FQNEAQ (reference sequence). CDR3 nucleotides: TGTGCCAGCAGCTCCCACCGGACAGTAGCCGAGCAGTACTTC. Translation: CASSSHRTVAEQYF.

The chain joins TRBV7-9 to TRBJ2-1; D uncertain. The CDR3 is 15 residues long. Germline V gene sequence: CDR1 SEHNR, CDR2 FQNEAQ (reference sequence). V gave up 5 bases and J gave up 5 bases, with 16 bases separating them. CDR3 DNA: TGTGCCAGCAGCCCGCCGGAACTAAGGCACAATGAGCAGTTCTTC. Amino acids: CASSPPELRHNEQFF.

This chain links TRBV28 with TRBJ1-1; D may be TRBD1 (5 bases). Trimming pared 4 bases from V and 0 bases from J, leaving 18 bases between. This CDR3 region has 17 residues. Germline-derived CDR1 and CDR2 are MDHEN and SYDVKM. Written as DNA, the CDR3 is TGTGCCAGCAGTTCTCCAAGGGAAGGGGTTATGAACACTGAAGCTTTCTTT. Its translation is CASSSPREGVMNTEAFF.

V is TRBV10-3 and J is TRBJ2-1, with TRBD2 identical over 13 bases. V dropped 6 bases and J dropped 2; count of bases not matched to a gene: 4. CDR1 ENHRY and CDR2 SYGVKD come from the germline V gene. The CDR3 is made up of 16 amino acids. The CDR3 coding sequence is TGTGCCATCAGCCCCGGGACTAGCGGGACCTACAATGAGCAGTTCTTC. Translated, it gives CAISPGTSGTYNEQFF.

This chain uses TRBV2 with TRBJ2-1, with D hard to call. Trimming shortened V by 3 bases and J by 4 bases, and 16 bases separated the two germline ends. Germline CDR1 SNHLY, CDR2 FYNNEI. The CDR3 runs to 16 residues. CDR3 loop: CASSDRGGEVYNEQFF. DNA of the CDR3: TGTGCCAGCAGTGATCGTGGCGGAGAGGTTTACAATGAGCAGTTCTTC.

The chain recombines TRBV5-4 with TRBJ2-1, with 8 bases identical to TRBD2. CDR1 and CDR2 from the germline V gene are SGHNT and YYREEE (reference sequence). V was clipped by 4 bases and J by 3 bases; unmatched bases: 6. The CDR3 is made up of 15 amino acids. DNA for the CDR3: TGTGCCAGCAGCCAGCAGCGGGGGATCTACAATGAGCAGTTCTTC. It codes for CASSQQRGIYNEQFF.

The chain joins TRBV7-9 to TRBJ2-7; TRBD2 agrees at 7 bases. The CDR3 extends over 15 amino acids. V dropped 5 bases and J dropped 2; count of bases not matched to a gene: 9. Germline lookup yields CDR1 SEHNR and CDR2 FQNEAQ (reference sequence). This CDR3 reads CASSRPGLQTYEQYF. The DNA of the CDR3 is TGTGCCAGCAGCCGGCCGGGACTACAAACCTACGAGCAGTACTTC.

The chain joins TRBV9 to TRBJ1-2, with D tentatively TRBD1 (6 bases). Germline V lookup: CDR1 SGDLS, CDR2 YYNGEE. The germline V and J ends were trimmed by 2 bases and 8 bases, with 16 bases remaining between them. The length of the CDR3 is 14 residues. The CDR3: CASSVDRSSKGYTF. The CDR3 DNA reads TGTGCCAGCAGCGTCGACAGGTCGTCGAAGGGCTACACCTTC.

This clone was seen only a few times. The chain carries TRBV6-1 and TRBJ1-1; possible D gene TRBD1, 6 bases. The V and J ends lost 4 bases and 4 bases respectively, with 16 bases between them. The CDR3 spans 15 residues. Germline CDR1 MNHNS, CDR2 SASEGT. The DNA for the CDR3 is TGTGCCAGCAGTGCTAATACAGGGCGTAGCACTGAAGCTTTCTTT. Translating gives CASSANTGRSTEAFF.

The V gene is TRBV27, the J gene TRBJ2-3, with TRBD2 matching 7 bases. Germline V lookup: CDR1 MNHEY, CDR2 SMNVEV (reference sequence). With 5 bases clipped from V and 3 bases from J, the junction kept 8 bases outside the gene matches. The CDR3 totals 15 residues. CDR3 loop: CASSITSALTDTQYF. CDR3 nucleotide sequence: TGTGCCAGCAGTATCACTAGCGCCTTAACAGATACGCAGTATTTT.

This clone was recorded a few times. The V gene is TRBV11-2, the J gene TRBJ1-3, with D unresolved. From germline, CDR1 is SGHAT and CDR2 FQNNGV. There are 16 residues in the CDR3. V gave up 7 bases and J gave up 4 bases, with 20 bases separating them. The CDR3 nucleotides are TGTGCCAGCATCCCTCCCGTTCGGGAACGGGGAAACACCATATATTTT. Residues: CASIPPVRERGNTIYF.

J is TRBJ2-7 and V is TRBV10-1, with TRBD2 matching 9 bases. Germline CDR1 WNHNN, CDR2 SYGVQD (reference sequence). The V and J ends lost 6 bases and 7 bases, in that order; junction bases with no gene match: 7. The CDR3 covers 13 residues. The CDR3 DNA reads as TGCGCCAGCAGCCCCGCGGGGGGGAGTGAGCAGTACTTC. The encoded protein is CASSPAGGSEQYF.

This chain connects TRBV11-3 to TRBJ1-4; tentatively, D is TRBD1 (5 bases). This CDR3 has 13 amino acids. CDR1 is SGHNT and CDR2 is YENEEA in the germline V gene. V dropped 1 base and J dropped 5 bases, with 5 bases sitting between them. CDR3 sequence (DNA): TGTGCCAGCAGCTTAGGACAGAATGAAAAACTGTTTTTT. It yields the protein CASSLGQNEKLFF.

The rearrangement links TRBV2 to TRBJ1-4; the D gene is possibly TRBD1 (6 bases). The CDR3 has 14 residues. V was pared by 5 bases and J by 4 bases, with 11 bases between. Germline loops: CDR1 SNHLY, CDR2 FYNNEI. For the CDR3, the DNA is TGTGCCAGCAGTTTGGGGGCCCGTAATGAAAAACTGTTTTTT. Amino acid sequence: CASSLGARNEKLFF.

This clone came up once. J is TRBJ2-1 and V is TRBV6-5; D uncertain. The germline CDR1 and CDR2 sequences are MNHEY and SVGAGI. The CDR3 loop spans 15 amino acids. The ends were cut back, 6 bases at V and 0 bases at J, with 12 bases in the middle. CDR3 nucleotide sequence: TGTGCCAGCAGACGCGGAAAAAGCTCCTACAATGAGCAGTTCTTC. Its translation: CASRRGKSSYNEQFF.

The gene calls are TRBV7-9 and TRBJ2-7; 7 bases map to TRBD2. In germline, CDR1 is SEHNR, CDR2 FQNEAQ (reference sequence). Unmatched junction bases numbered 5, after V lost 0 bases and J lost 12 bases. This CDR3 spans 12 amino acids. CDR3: CASSLAGGSAYF. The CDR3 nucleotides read TGTGCCAGCAGCTTAGCGGGAGGGAGTGCGTACTTC.

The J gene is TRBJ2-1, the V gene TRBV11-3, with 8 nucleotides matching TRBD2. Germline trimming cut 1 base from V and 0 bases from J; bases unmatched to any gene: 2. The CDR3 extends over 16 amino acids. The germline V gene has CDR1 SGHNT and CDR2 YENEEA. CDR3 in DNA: TGTGCCAGCAGCTTAGCAAGCGGGAGCTCCTACAATGAGCAGTTCTTC. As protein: CASSLASGSSYNEQFF.

CDR3 in amino acids: CASSQSVTGELFF. DNA of the CDR3: TGCGCCAGCAGCCAGTCAGTCACCGGGGAGCTGTTTTTT. The V and J genes are TRBV5-1 and TRBJ2-2; unclear D gene. V was pared by 4 bases and J by 4 bases, with 8 bases between. From germline, CDR1 is SGHRS and CDR2 YFSETQ. The CDR3 runs 13 residues.

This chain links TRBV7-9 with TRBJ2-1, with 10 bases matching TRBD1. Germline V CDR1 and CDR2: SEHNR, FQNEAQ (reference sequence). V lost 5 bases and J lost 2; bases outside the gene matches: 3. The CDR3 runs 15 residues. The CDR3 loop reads CASSGTGDPYNEQFF. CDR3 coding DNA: TGTGCCAGCAGCGGGACAGGGGATCCCTACAATGAGCAGTTCTTC. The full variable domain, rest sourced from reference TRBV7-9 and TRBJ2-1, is DTGVSQNPRHKITKRGQNVTFRCDPISEHNRLYWYRQTLGQGPEFLTYFQNEAQLEKSRLLSDRFSAERPKGSFSTLEIQRTEQGDSAMYLCASSGTGDPYNEQFFGPGTRLTVL.

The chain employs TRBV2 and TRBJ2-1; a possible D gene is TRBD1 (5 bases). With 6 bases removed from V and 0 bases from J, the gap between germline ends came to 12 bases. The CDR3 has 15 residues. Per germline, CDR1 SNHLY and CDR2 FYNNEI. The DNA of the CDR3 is TGTGCCAGCAGACGACAGTGGAGCTCCTACAATGAGCAGTTCTTC. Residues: CASRRQWSSYNEQFF. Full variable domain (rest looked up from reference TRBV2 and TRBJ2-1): EPEVTQTPSHQVTQMGQEVILRCVPISNHLYFYWYRQILGQKVEFLVSFYNNEISEKSEIFDDQFSVERPDGSNFTLKIRSTKLEDSAMYFCASRRQWSSYNEQFFGPGTRLTVL.

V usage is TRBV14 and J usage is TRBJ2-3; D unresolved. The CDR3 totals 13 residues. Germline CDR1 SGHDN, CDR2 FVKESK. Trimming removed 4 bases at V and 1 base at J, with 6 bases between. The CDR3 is CASSPQRTDTQYF. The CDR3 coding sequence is TGTGCCAGCAGCCCACAGCGCACAGATACGCAGTATTTT.

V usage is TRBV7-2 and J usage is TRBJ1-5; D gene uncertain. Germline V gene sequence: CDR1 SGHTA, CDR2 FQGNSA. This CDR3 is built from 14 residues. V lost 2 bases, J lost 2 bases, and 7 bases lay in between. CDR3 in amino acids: CASSLMRGNQPQHF. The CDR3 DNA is TGTGCCAGCAGCTTAATGAGGGGCAATCAGCCCCAGCATTTT.